These T cell receptor beta chains were read from a single sample in a study of blood T cell repertoires in COVID-19. The data were produced by immunoSEQ multiplex PCR, yet TCRdb's version contains in-frame clones alone and is incomplete. The table lists over 150,000 clones, roughly 90% of them singletons. The sequencing input was peripheral blood. The source of these receptors is a woman aged 60-75 years who had recovered from COVID-19. CDR3s include the opening cysteine and the closing phenylalanine or tryptophan. D genes are given only for firm matches. Rows may omit the clone size; those that give it use once, few, many or a size class.

j_gene: TRBJ1-2; v_gene: TRBV27; abundance: .; d_gene: .; CDR3nt: TGTGCCAGCAGCCGCAGGGCTCCCGCTGCTAATTATGGCTACACCTTC; CDR3aa: CASSRRAPAANYGYTF
j_gene: TRBJ2-1; v_gene: TRBV11-3; abundance: .; d_gene: TRBD2; CDR3nt: TGTGCCAGCAGCTTACGCGGGGGTACGAATGAGCAGTTCTTC; CDR3aa: CASSLRGGTNEQFF
j_gene: TRBJ2-3; v_gene: TRBV9; abundance: .; d_gene: TRBD1; CDR3nt: TGTGCCAGCAGCGCCCGACAGGGCCTGGGCACAGATACGCAGTATTTT; CDR3aa: CASSARQGLGTDTQYF
j_gene: TRBJ2-7; v_gene: TRBV13; abundance: .; d_gene: TRBD1; CDR3nt: TGTGCCAGCAGCGCCGGGGGGACAGGGAAACCCGAGCAGTACTTC; CDR3aa: CASSAGGTGKPEQYF
j_gene: TRBJ1-6; v_gene: TRBV6-5; abundance: .; d_gene: .; CDR3nt: TGTGCCAGCAGTTACTCGGGGCTCTCACCCCTCCACTTT; CDR3aa: CASSYSGLSPLHF
j_gene: TRBJ2-7; v_gene: TRBV7-8; abundance: few; d_gene: TRBD1; CDR3nt: TGTGCCAGCAGCTTAGCGACAGGGAAACACGAGCAGTACTTC; CDR3aa: CASSLATGKHEQYF
j_gene: TRBJ2-7; v_gene: TRBV29-1; abundance: .; d_gene: .; CDR3nt: TGCAGCGTTGAGCCCCAGGACTCCGGGGAGCAGTACTTC; CDR3aa: CSVEPQDSGEQYF
j_gene: TRBJ1-5; v_gene: TRBV6-5; abundance: few; d_gene: .; CDR3nt: TGTGCCAGCAGTTACTCAGGCGGGTCGGGTCAGCCCCAGCATTTT; CDR3aa: CASSYSGGSGQPQHF
j_gene: TRBJ2-7; v_gene: TRBV30; abundance: once; d_gene: TRBD1; CDR3nt: TGTGCCTGGATCGACACAGGGGGACACTACGAGCAGTACTTC; CDR3aa: CAWIDTGGHYEQYF
j_gene: TRBJ1-4; v_gene: TRBV7-9; abundance: .; d_gene: .; CDR3nt: TGTGCCAGCAGTCCTCAGGATGAAAAACTGTTTTTT; CDR3aa: CASSPQDEKLFF
j_gene: TRBJ1-4; v_gene: TRBV6-5; abundance: .; d_gene: .; CDR3nt: TGTGCCAGCAGTTACTCGTCCCAACAGGGTGAAAAACTGTTTTTT; CDR3aa: CASSYSSQQGEKLFF
j_gene: TRBJ1-1; v_gene: TRBV9; abundance: few; d_gene: .; CDR3nt: TGTGCCAGCAGCGTAAAAGCGGGCACTGAAGCTTTCTTT; CDR3aa: CASSVKAGTEAFF
j_gene: TRBJ1-3; v_gene: TRBV27; abundance: .; d_gene: TRBD1; CDR3nt: TGTGCCAGCAGTTCCTCCACCGGGACAGGGAGGCCTGGAAACACCATATATTTT; CDR3aa: CASSSSTGTGRPGNTIYF
j_gene: TRBJ1-3; v_gene: TRBV4-3; abundance: .; d_gene: .; CDR3nt: TGCGCCAGCAGTCAAGTGTTGGACAGCAGCATAAACACCATATATTTT; CDR3aa: CASSQVLDSSINTIYF
j_gene: TRBJ2-7; v_gene: TRBV29-1; abundance: .; d_gene: TRBD2; CDR3nt: TGCAGCGTTGAAGCCCCAGGGCGGGGGGCCTACGAGCAGTACTTC; CDR3aa: CSVEAPGRGAYEQYF
j_gene: TRBJ2-4; v_gene: TRBV6-5; abundance: .; d_gene: .; CDR3nt: TGTGCCAGTTCTTTAGCCAAAAACATTCAGTACTTC; CDR3aa: CASSLAKNIQYF
j_gene: TRBJ2-7; v_gene: TRBV5-1; abundance: .; d_gene: TRBD1; CDR3nt: TGCGCCAGCAGCACCGGGACAGGGTACGAGCAGTACTTC; CDR3aa: CASSTGTGYEQYF
j_gene: TRBJ2-1; v_gene: TRBV7-2; abundance: .; d_gene: .; CDR3nt: TGTGCCAGCAGCTCTAATAGCGCCAGATACAATGAGCAGTTCTTC; CDR3aa: CASSSNSARYNEQFF
j_gene: TRBJ2-2; v_gene: TRBV14; abundance: .; d_gene: TRBD1; CDR3nt: TGTGCCAGCAGGACGGGACCCGGACAGGGAAAAACCGGGGAGCTGTTTTTT; CDR3aa: CASRTGPGQGKTGELFF
j_gene: TRBJ1-6; v_gene: TRBV2; abundance: .; d_gene: .; CDR3nt: TGTGCCAGCAGTGGGGCCGGTTCACCCCTCCACTTT; CDR3aa: CASSGAGSPLHF
j_gene: TRBJ2-5; v_gene: TRBV7-9; abundance: .; d_gene: .; CDR3nt: TGTGCCAGCAGCTTAGTTAGTATGCGGGCCCAAGAGACCCAGTACTTC; CDR3aa: CASSLVSMRAQETQYF
j_gene: TRBJ2-1; v_gene: TRBV24-1; abundance: .; d_gene: TRBD2; CDR3nt: TGTGCCACCTCATCGATTAGCGGGGGGGGCAATGAGCAGTTCTTC; CDR3aa: CATSSISGGGNEQFF
j_gene: TRBJ1-5; v_gene: TRBV28; abundance: .; d_gene: .; CDR3nt: TGTGCCAGCACCGGGACAAGATATCAGCCCCAGCATTTT; CDR3aa: CASTGTRYQPQHF
j_gene: TRBJ2-1; v_gene: TRBV30; abundance: once; d_gene: .; CDR3nt: TGTGCCGGCCGAACAGGGTTCAATGAGCAGTTCTTC; CDR3aa: CAGRTGFNEQFF
j_gene: TRBJ2-1; v_gene: TRBV9; abundance: once; d_gene: TRBD2; CDR3nt: TGTGCCAGCAGCCTAGCGGGGGACTACAATGAGCAGTTCTTC; CDR3aa: CASSLAGDYNEQFF
j_gene: TRBJ2-5; v_gene: TRBV27; abundance: .; d_gene: TRBD2; CDR3nt: TGTGCCAGCAAGAGCGGGGGGTCCCAAGAGACCCAGTACTTC; CDR3aa: CASKSGGSQETQYF
j_gene: TRBJ1-2; v_gene: TRBV5-1; abundance: .; d_gene: .; CDR3nt: TGCGCCAGCAGCTTACAGCCCGAAAACTATGGCTACACCTTC; CDR3aa: CASSLQPENYGYTF
j_gene: TRBJ2-5; v_gene: TRBV5-1; abundance: .; d_gene: .; CDR3nt: TGCGCCAGCAGCCCCAGACTAGGTCGCGAGACCCAGTACTTC; CDR3aa: CASSPRLGRETQYF
j_gene: TRBJ2-1; v_gene: TRBV7-9; abundance: .; d_gene: .; CDR3nt: TGTGCCAGCAGCTTAGCTTCTAACAGGGACCACGAGCAGTTCTTC; CDR3aa: CASSLASNRDHEQFF
j_gene: TRBJ2-1; v_gene: TRBV4-2; abundance: few; d_gene: TRBD2; CDR3nt: TGTGCCAGCAGCCAAGATCCACTAGCGGGTAATGAGCAGTTCTTC; CDR3aa: CASSQDPLAGNEQFF
j_gene: TRBJ2-3; v_gene: TRBV5-1; abundance: .; d_gene: TRBD2; CDR3nt: TGCGCCAGCAGCCCGGGAGGGTTAGCGGGCGCAGATACGCAGTATTTT; CDR3aa: CASSPGGLAGADTQYF
j_gene: TRBJ2-3; v_gene: TRBV5-5; abundance: once; d_gene: .; CDR3nt: TGTGCCAGCAGCTTTACAGTTTCGGATACGCAGTATTTT; CDR3aa: CASSFTVSDTQYF
j_gene: TRBJ2-5; v_gene: TRBV5-1; abundance: .; d_gene: TRBD1; CDR3nt: TGCGCCAGCGCCATGACAGGGGGAGAGACCCAGTACTTC; CDR3aa: CASAMTGGETQYF
j_gene: TRBJ2-3; v_gene: TRBV6-2/TRBV6-3; abundance: .; d_gene: .; CDR3nt: TGTGCCAGCAGTTACTCACAGGGTGGGACAGATACGCAGTATTTT; CDR3aa: CASSYSQGGTDTQYF
j_gene: TRBJ2-6; v_gene: TRBV11-2; abundance: .; d_gene: .; CDR3nt: TGTGCCAGCAGCCCAGGAACTAGGGGGACCCTCAGGGCCAACGTCCTGACTTTC; CDR3aa: CASSPGTRGTLRANVLTF
j_gene: TRBJ2-6; v_gene: TRBV27; abundance: .; d_gene: TRBD1; CDR3nt: TGTGCCAGCAGGCGATTTGGACAGGACAGCTCTGGGGCCAACGTCCTGACTTTC; CDR3aa: CASRRFGQDSSGANVLTF
j_gene: TRBJ2-4; v_gene: TRBV5-4; abundance: .; d_gene: .; CDR3nt: TGTGCCATCTCCGACAGAACTCTAAACATTCAGTACTTC; CDR3aa: CAISDRTLNIQYF
j_gene: TRBJ2-7; v_gene: TRBV5-4; abundance: .; d_gene: .; CDR3nt: TGTGCCAGCAGCCCCGGGACTGCCGACTACGAGCAGTACTTC; CDR3aa: CASSPGTADYEQYF
j_gene: TRBJ1-2; v_gene: TRBV28; abundance: .; d_gene: .; CDR3nt: TGTGCCAGCAGTTTAACAGGACAGATAAACTATGGCTACACCTTC; CDR3aa: CASSLTGQINYGYTF
j_gene: TRBJ2-7; v_gene: TRBV28; abundance: .; d_gene: .; CDR3nt: TGTGCCAGCAGTTTCACAGGGCGAACTTACTACGAGCAGTACTTC; CDR3aa: CASSFTGRTYYEQYF
j_gene: TRBJ2-7; v_gene: TRBV6-5; abundance: .; d_gene: .; CDR3nt: TGTGCCAGCAGTACCCTCCTCGGGGTACATTACGAGCAGTACTTC; CDR3aa: CASSTLLGVHYEQYF
j_gene: TRBJ1-3; v_gene: TRBV18; abundance: few; d_gene: .; CDR3nt: TGTGCCAGCTCACCTCAAAGACAGAGCTCTGGAAACACCATATATTTT; CDR3aa: CASSPQRQSSGNTIYF
j_gene: TRBJ2-7; v_gene: TRBV19; abundance: few; d_gene: .; CDR3nt: TGTGCCAGTAGTAGTTGGAGCTCCTACGAGCAGTACTTC; CDR3aa: CASSSWSSYEQYF
j_gene: TRBJ2-3; v_gene: TRBV28; abundance: .; d_gene: TRBD2; CDR3nt: TGTGCCAGCAGGGAAGCGGGATCACCGGAGGATGCGCAGTATTTT; CDR3aa: CASREAGSPEDAQYF
j_gene: TRBJ1-1; v_gene: TRBV5-8; abundance: .; d_gene: TRBD1; CDR3nt: TGTGCCAGCAGTAGGACAGGGGTTTGGAACACTGAAGCTTTCTTT; CDR3aa: CASSRTGVWNTEAFF
j_gene: TRBJ2-2; v_gene: TRBV5-1; abundance: few; d_gene: TRBD1; CDR3nt: TGCGCCAGCGGACAGGGGCATTCGAACACCGGGGAGCTGTTTTTT; CDR3aa: CASGQGHSNTGELFF
j_gene: TRBJ2-5; v_gene: TRBV24-1; abundance: .; d_gene: TRBD1; CDR3nt: TGTGCCACCAGTGATTCGGGACAGGGGGCCGAGACCCAGTACTTC; CDR3aa: CATSDSGQGAETQYF
j_gene: TRBJ1-1; v_gene: TRBV10-3; abundance: .; d_gene: .; CDR3nt: TGTGCCATCAGTTATCAGGACACTGAAGCTTTCTTT; CDR3aa: CAISYQDTEAFF
j_gene: TRBJ1-2; v_gene: TRBV2; abundance: .; d_gene: TRBD1; CDR3nt: TGTGCCAGCAGTGAGACAGGGGGTTACTATGGCTACACCTTC; CDR3aa: CASSETGGYYGYTF
j_gene: TRBJ1-2; v_gene: TRBV12-3/TRBV12-4; abundance: .; d_gene: .; CDR3nt: TGTGCCAGCAGCCGGTATGGCTACACCTTC; CDR3aa: CASSRYGYTF
j_gene: TRBJ2-3; v_gene: TRBV6-5; abundance: .; d_gene: TRBD2; CDR3nt: TGTGCCAGCAGTTCACTAGCGGGGGGATCTGATACGCAGTATTTT; CDR3aa: CASSSLAGGSDTQYF
j_gene: TRBJ2-3; v_gene: TRBV11-2; abundance: .; d_gene: .; CDR3nt: TGTGCCAGCAGCCCAGGAGGGACCCTGCCAGATACGCAGTATTTT; CDR3aa: CASSPGGTLPDTQYF
j_gene: TRBJ1-2; v_gene: TRBV10-3; abundance: .; d_gene: .; CDR3nt: TGTGCCATCAGTGAGCAAATGGACATTTTCTCCTTC; CDR3aa: CAISEQMDIFSF
j_gene: TRBJ2-1; v_gene: TRBV2; abundance: once; d_gene: TRBD1; CDR3nt: TGTGCCAGCAGTTCCGGGACAGGGAGTTACAATGAGCAGTTCTTC; CDR3aa: CASSSGTGSYNEQFF
j_gene: TRBJ1-5; v_gene: TRBV18; abundance: .; d_gene: .; CDR3nt: TGTGCCAGCTCAACTTCCGGGGTCATATCGCCCCAGCATTTT; CDR3aa: CASSTSGVISPQHF